The 29 T cell receptor beta chains given below trace back to one sample, sequenced in a study of T cell changes during pregnancy in multiple sclerosis. Method: immunoSEQ multiplex PCR; TCRdb's copy keeps in-frame clones and lacks some. The sample lists tens of thousands of clones, around 93% seen once, with less than 0.45% in the top ten. Sequencing used CD4+ T cells from peripheral blood mononuclear cells, obtained in the third trimester of pregnancy. The receptors derive from a female donor in good health, enrolled as a control in a pregnancy study.

This clone was detected only a few times. This rearrangement joins TRBV18 to TRBJ1-1; 8 nucleotides line up with TRBD1. V was pared by 4 bases and J by 0 bases, with 1 base of the junction left unmatched. Germline V lookup: CDR1 KGHSH, CDR2 LQKENI. The CDR3 has 14 amino acids. CDR3 region: CASSQGQVNTEAFF. The CDR3 nucleotides are TGTGCCAGCTCACAGGGACAGGTGAACACTGAAGCTTTCTTT.

This clone was observed once. V is TRBV2 and J is TRBJ1-1; the D gene is possibly TRBD1 (5 bases). This CDR3 has 14 amino acids. Trimming stripped 6 bases from V and 10 bases from J, with 21 bases between. The germline CDR1 and CDR2 sequences are SNHLY and FYNNEI. CDR3 region: CASSGRGGSNIAFF. CDR3 DNA sequence: TGTGCCAGCAGCGGACGGGGGGGGTCTAATATAGCTTTCTTT.

The chain is built from TRBV5-5 and TRBJ2-3; unclear D gene. Trimming took 4 bases from V and 5 from J, leaving 8 bases between them. Germline CDR1 and CDR2: SGHKS and YYEKEE (reference sequence). The CDR3 is 12 amino acids. CDR3: CASSPIGDTQYF. In DNA, the CDR3 is TGTGCCAGCAGCCCTATTGGAGATACGCAGTATTTT.

CDR3 residues: CASSPRQGTDTEAFF. The CDR3 coding sequence is TGTGCCAGCTCACCGAGACAGGGCACAGACACTGAAGCTTTCTTT. The chain combines TRBV18 with TRBJ1-1; 7 nucleotides line up with TRBD1. The J segment lost 3 bases and the V segment lost 3 bases, leaving 7 bases of the junction unmatched. Germline V lookup: CDR1 KGHSH, CDR2 LQKENI. The CDR3 has 15 amino acids.

V usage is TRBV7-7 and J usage is TRBJ2-2, with TRBD2 identical over 8 bases. The CDR3 spans 13 residues. CDR1 SSHAT and CDR2 FNYEAQ come from the germline V gene (reference sequence). CDR3 amino acids: CAGRGENTGELFF. The CDR3 DNA reads TGTGCTGGGCGGGGGGAGAACACCGGGGAGCTGTTTTTT.

This sequence joins TRBV6-1 and TRBJ1-5, with D hard to call. Germline V CDR1 and CDR2: MNHNS, SASEGT. The V gene lost 7 bases and the J gene lost 1 base, with 11 bases spanning the gap. This CDR3 is 14 amino acids long. The CDR3 loop is CASTSFMSNQPQHF. CDR3 DNA sequence: TGTGCCAGCACCTCTTTTATGAGCAATCAGCCCCAGCATTTT.

The chain couples TRBV6-5 to TRBJ2-4; D is unresolved. V lost 6 bases and J 2 bases, leaving 11 bases between the germline ends. CDR1 is MNHEY and CDR2 is SVGAGI in the germline V gene. The CDR3 is 14 residues long. CDR3 amino acids: CASSNGVSKNIQYF. The CDR3, as DNA: TGTGCCAGCAGCAACGGAGTCTCCAAAAACATTCAGTACTTC.

The chain joins TRBV30 to TRBJ1-4; D gene unclear. The CDR3 is 11 amino acids. Germline V lookup: CDR1 GTSNPN, CDR2 SVGIG (reference sequence). Trimming took off 0 bases at V and 10 bases at J, with 6 bases between the two ends. The CDR3 is CAWSVAGKLFF. The DNA of the CDR3 is TGTGCCTGGAGTGTAGCCGGAAAACTGTTTTTT. The full variable domain, completed using reference TRBV30 and TRBJ1-4, is SQTIHQWPATLVQPVGSPLSLECTVEGTSNPNLYWYRQAAGRGLQLLFYSVGIGQISSEVPQNLSASRPQDRQFILSSKKLLLSDSGFYLCAWSVAGKLFFGSGTQLSVL.

This chain links TRBV5-1 with TRBJ2-2; a weak D match, TRBD1 (6 bases). Germline V CDR1 and CDR2: SGHRS, YFSETQ. Trimming took 4 bases from V and 5 from J, leaving 9 bases between them. This CDR3 spans 13 amino acids. The CDR3 spells CASSIQGTGELFF. Written as DNA, the CDR3 is TGCGCCAGCAGCATACAGGGAACCGGGGAGCTGTTTTTT.

This clone was recorded once. V gene TRBV14 combines with J gene TRBJ2-1, with D tentatively TRBD1 (5 bases). CDR1 SGHDN and CDR2 FVKESK come from the germline V gene. Trimming removed 6 bases from V and 8 bases from J, with 8 bases in between. The CDR3 totals 11 residues. The CDR3 DNA reads as TGTGCCAGCAGAAGGGGATATGAGCAGTTCTTC. This translates into CASRRGYEQFF.

This chain joins TRBV4-2 and TRBJ2-1; 8 nucleotides agree with TRBD2. V shed 4 bases and J 8 bases; nucleotides not matched to a gene: 7. Germline CDR1 and CDR2: LGHNA and YNFKEQ. The CDR3 runs to 14 residues. The CDR3 loop is CASSPRGGVDEQFF. As DNA, the CDR3 is TGTGCCAGCAGCCCCCGGGGGGGCGTGGATGAGCAGTTCTTC.

V and J are TRBV7-9 and TRBJ1-4; TRBD1 agrees at 7 bases. CDR3 length: 15 residues. CDR1 and CDR2 (germline): SEHNR, FQNEAQ (reference sequence). Germline trimming cut 5 bases from V and 5 bases from J; bases unmatched to any gene: 8. CDR3 sequence (DNA): TGTGCCAGCAGCCTCGGACAGGTCTTAAATGAAAAACTGTTTTTT. Amino acids: CASSLGQVLNEKLFF.

This sequence joins TRBV5-1 and TRBJ2-2, with D perhaps matching TRBD2 (6 bases). V shed 2 bases and J shed 1 base, with 9 bases lying between them. The CDR3 length is 15 residues. The germline V gene has CDR1 SGHRS and CDR2 YFSETQ. CDR3 coding DNA: TGCGCCAGCAGCTTCGGGCGGGAGAACACCGGGGAGCTGTTTTTT. Translated, it gives CASSFGRENTGELFF.

This clone occurred once. The rearrangement joins TRBV6-1 to TRBJ2-7; D is possibly TRBD2 (6 bases). In germline, CDR1 is MNHNS, CDR2 SASEGT. The CDR3 extends over 17 amino acids. The V end was cut by 4 bases, the J end by 2 bases, with 21 bases between. The CDR3 protein is CASSVGLPGSIPYEQYF. CDR3 sequence (DNA): TGTGCCAGCAGTGTCGGACTCCCCGGGAGTATTCCCTACGAGCAGTACTTC.

This clone showed up just once. V is TRBV28 and J is TRBJ1-2; TRBD1 matches 7 bases. The CDR3 sequence is 13 residues long. The germline gives CDR1 MDHEN, CDR2 SYDVKM. V lost 7 bases to trimming and J lost 6 bases; unmatched junction nucleotides: 8. The CDR3 DNA reads as TGTGCCAGCATCATCCAGGGGGGAGATGGCTACACCTTC. Its translation: CASIIQGGDGYTF.

The gene calls are TRBV5-1 and TRBJ1-5; D remains unclear. The CDR3 length is 15 residues. Trimming took 0 bases from V and 2 from J, leaving 9 bases between them. Germline-derived CDR1 and CDR2 are SGHRS and YFSETQ. The DNA of the CDR3 is TGCGCCAGCAGCTTGGGGGAGGCTGGCAATCAGCCCCAGCATTTT. It specifies CASSLGEAGNQPQHF.

This chain uses TRBV6-6 with TRBJ1-1; TRBD1 agrees at 7 bases. V gave up 6 bases and J gave up 7 bases; unmatched junction bases: 5. Germline CDR1 is MNHNY and CDR2 is SVGAGI (reference sequence). The CDR3 consists of 12 residues. The CDR3 DNA sequence: TGTGCCAGCAGCCCACAGGGGAATGAAGCTTTCTTT. This translates into CASSPQGNEAFF.

The CDR3 region has the DNA TGCGCCAGCACCAGAGACAGCAACTATGGCTACACCTTC. This encodes CASTRDSNYGYTF. The V and J genes are TRBV10-2 and TRBJ1-2; TRBD1 might be the D (5 bases). V was pared by 7 bases and J by 2 bases, with 11 bases between. There are 13 residues in the CDR3. In germline, CDR1 is WSHSY, CDR2 SAAADI.

This clone was observed once. The chain is built from TRBV19 and TRBJ2-7; possibly TRBD1 for D (6 bases). Germline V gene lookup returns CDR1 LNHDA and CDR2 SQIVND (reference sequence). Between the trimmed V and J ends, which lost 6 bases and 2 bases, there was a span of 17 bases. This CDR3 spans 15 amino acids. The CDR3 region has the DNA TGTGCCAGTAGAGAAAGTTCGGACAGCGCCTACGAGCAGTACTTC. It translates to CASRESSDSAYEQYF.

The chain couples TRBV2 to TRBJ1-3, with unresolved D. CDR1 is SNHLY and CDR2 is FYNNEI in the germline V gene. The CDR3 runs to 12 residues. Trimming took 11 bases from V and 2 from J, leaving 10 bases between them. CDR3 in amino acids: CASEETGNTIYF. CDR3 DNA sequence: TGTGCCTCCGAAGAGACTGGAAACACCATATATTTT.

As for this clone: The sample contains more than one DNA sequence encoding this CDR3. The chain joins TRBV7-9 to TRBJ1-1; D is possibly TRBD1 (6 bases). Germline V gene lookup returns CDR1 SEHNR and CDR2 FQNEAQ (reference sequence). Trimming removed 5 bases at V and 1 base at J, with 14 bases between. The CDR3 consists of 15 residues. CDR3 protein: CASSPRGGSNTEAFF. The CDR3 DNA is TGTGCCAGCAGCCCCCGAGGGGGATCGAACACTGAAGCTTTCTTT. Full variable domain (remainder filled in from reference TRBV7-9 and TRBJ1-1): DTGVSQNPRHKITKRGQNVTFRCDPISEHNRLYWYRQTLGQGPEFLTYFQNEAQLEKSRLLSDRFSAERPKGSFSTLEIQRTEQGDSAMYLCASSPRGGSNTEAFFGQGTRLTVV.

The V call is TRBV5-6, the J call TRBJ2-3; D is unresolved. Germline V gene data show CDR1 as SGHDT and CDR2 as YYEEEE. There are 13 residues in the CDR3. Trimming stripped 2 bases from V and 6 bases from J, with 10 bases between. CDR3 in DNA: TGTGCCAGCAGCTTCCGCGTTATCGATACGCAGTATTTT. It codes for CASSFRVIDTQYF. The whole variable domain, remainder taken from reference TRBV5-6 and TRBJ2-3, is DAGVTQSPTHLIKTRGQQVTLRCSPKSGHDTVSWYQQALGQGPQFIFQYYEEEERQRGNFPDRFSGHQFPNYSSELNVNALLLGDSALYLCASSFRVIDTQYFGPGTRLTVL.

The chain has TRBV29-1 and TRBJ2-7, with D possibly being TRBD1 (5 bases). This CDR3 has 13 amino acids. V dropped 7 bases and J dropped 2 bases, with 15 bases sitting between them. Germline-derived CDR1 and CDR2 are SQVTM and ANQGSEA. In DNA, the CDR3 is TGCAGCGCCTGGACACCCATTACCTACGAGCAGTACTTC. Protein: CSAWTPITYEQYF.

The gene calls are TRBV19 and TRBJ1-5; perhaps TRBD1 as D (6 bases). V shed 4 bases and J shed 3 bases, with 19 bases lying between them. This CDR3 comprises 17 residues. The V gene's germline CDR1 is LNHDA and CDR2 SQIVND (reference sequence). CDR3 DNA sequence: TGTGCCAGTAGTAGGGGGGGCGCCCCTTCTCCCAATCAGCCCCAGCATTTT. This gives the protein CASSRGGAPSPNQPQHF.

J is TRBJ1-2 and V is TRBV28; D is unresolved. V was pared by 3 bases and J by 4 bases, with 6 bases between. The germline gives CDR1 MDHEN, CDR2 SYDVKM. This CDR3 is 12 amino acids long. CDR3 region: CASSFRAYGYTF. The CDR3 DNA reads TGTGCCAGCAGTTTTCGCGCCTATGGCTACACCTTC.

The chain is built from TRBV6-5 and TRBJ2-3, with 8 bases aligning to TRBD1. The germline V gene has CDR1 MNHEY and CDR2 SVGAGI. Trimming cost V 5 bases and J 1 base; bases outside gene matches: 5. The CDR3 is 15 residues long. The CDR3 DNA reads TGTGCCAGCAGTAGGCAGGGGGCAGGCACAGATACGCAGTATTTT. Its translation: CASSRQGAGTDTQYF.

CDR3 amino acids: CASSLSLAGTDTQYF. CDR3 sequence (DNA): TGTGCCAGCAGCTTGTCGCTAGCGGGGACAGATACGCAGTATTTT. The genes are TRBV7-3 and TRBJ2-3, with 9 bases aligning to TRBD2. The CDR3 has 15 residues. Germline loops: CDR1 SGHTA, CDR2 FQGTGA. The J segment lost 3 bases and the V segment lost 3 bases, leaving 4 bases of the junction unmatched.

The rearrangement links TRBV7-9 to TRBJ1-1; 9 bases line up with TRBD1. CDR1 and CDR2 (germline): SEHNR, FQNEAQ (reference sequence). The CDR3 consists of 15 residues. V was pared by 0 bases and J by 3 bases, with 2 bases of the junction left unmatched. Here the CDR3 reads CASSLARTGDTEAFF. Written as DNA, the CDR3 is TGTGCCAGCAGCTTAGCGCGGACAGGGGACACTGAAGCTTTCTTT.

The gene calls are TRBV6-1 and TRBJ2-7; TRBD1 matches at 7 bases. The trim removed 6 bases at V and 1 base at J, leaving 9 bases unmatched. The germline gives CDR1 MNHNS, CDR2 SASEGT. The CDR3 covers 15 residues. The CDR3 DNA reads as TGTGCCAGCAGGAACGAGGGGGCGGTATCCTACGAGCAGTACTTC. Translating gives CASRNEGAVSYEQYF.